This T cell receptor beta chain was sequenced in a study of OX40 agonist ivuxolimab in advanced cancers. Study-wide context: Those treated in dose escalation had hepatocellular carcinoma, melanoma, renal cell cancer or head and neck cancer.

The CDR3 runs to 16 residues. Germline V gene data show CDR1 as SEHNR and CDR2 as FQNEAQ (reference sequence). Only in-frame clones appear in the TCRdb table, and some are missing; sequencing was by immunoSEQ multiplex PCR. The sample carries approximately 99,000 clones, about 96% recorded once. The rearrangement links TRBV7-9 to TRBJ2-5, with D tentatively TRBD1 or TRBD2 (6 bases each). The last part of the DNA fits TRBJ2-7 better; the J call may be wrong. This receptor was obtained from an adult with an advanced solid tumor such as melanoma, head and neck, liver or kidney cancer. The sample in question was CD4+ or CD8+ T cells sorted from blood, obtained in a trial of the OX40 agonist ivuxolimab. The CDR3 DNA is TGTGCCAGCAGCTTATTGCCCGGGGGCGCAGATTACGAGCAGTACTTC. Its protein is CASSLLPGGADYEQYF.